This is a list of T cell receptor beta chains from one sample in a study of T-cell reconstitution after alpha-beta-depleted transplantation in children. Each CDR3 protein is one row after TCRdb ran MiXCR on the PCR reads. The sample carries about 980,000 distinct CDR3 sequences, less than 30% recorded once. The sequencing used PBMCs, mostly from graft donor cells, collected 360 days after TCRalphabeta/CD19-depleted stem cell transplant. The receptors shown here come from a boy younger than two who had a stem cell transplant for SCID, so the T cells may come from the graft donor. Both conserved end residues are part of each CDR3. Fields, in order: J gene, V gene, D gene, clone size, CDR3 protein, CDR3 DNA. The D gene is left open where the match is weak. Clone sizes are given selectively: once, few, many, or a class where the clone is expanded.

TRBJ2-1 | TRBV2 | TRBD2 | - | CASSAQGLAGGNEQFF | TGTGCCAGCAGTGCCCAGGGACTAGCGGGGGGCAATGAGCAGTTCTTC
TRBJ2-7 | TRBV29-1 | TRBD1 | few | CSVEWTGFSYEQYF | TGCAGCGTCGAGTGGACAGGTTTTTCCTACGAGCAGTACTTC
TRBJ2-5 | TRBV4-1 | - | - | CASSQDRPLDRYQETQYF | TGCGCCAGCAGCCAAGATCGCCCCCTTGACAGGTACCAAGAGACCCAGTACTTC
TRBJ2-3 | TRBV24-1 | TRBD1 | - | CATSDPTGGPHTQYF | TGTGCCACCAGTGACCCTACAGGGGGCCCCCATACGCAGTATTTT
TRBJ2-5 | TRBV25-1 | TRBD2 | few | CASSEWRPSGELQETQYF | TGTGCCAGCAGTGAATGGAGGCCTAGCGGGGAACTACAAGAGACCCAGTACTTC
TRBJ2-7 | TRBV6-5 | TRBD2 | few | CASSRGGDEQYF | TGTGCCAGCAGTCGCGGGGGGGACGAGCAGTACTTC
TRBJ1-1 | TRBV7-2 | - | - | CASSAHRNTEAFF | TGTGCCAGCAGCGCCCACAGGAACACTGAAGCTTTCTTT
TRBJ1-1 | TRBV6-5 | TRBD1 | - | CASSSLTGVNTEAFF | TGTGCCAGCAGTTCCTTGACAGGGGTGAACACTGAAGCTTTCTTT
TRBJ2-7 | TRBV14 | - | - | CASSQRQSGLRAYEQYF | TGTGCCAGCAGCCAACGTCAGTCGGGACTCAGAGCCTACGAGCAGTACTTC
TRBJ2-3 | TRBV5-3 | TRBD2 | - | CATLRGDGWHSSTDTQYF | TGTGCCACCCTGCGGGGGGACGGGTGGCATTCTAGCACAGATACGCAGTATTTT
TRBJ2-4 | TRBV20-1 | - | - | CSAIKEGGNIQYF | TGCAGTGCTATAAAGGAGGGGGGCAACATTCAGTACTTC
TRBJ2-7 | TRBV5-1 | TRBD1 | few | CASSLRGQDYEQYF | TGCGCCAGCAGCTTGCGGGGACAGGATTACGAGCAGTACTTC
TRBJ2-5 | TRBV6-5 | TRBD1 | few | CASRTGYETQYF | TGTGCCAGCAGGACAGGGTATGAGACCCAGTACTTC
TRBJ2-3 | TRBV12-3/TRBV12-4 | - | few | CASSGSLPDTQYF | TGTGCCAGCAGCGGAAGTCTCCCTGATACGCAGTATTTT
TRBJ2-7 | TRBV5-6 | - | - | CASSSPTRKRSYEQYF | TGTGCCAGCAGCTCCCCGACTAGAAAAAGATCCTACGAGCAGTACTTC
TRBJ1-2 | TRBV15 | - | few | CATSRERGYGYTF | TGTGCCACCAGCAGAGAACGGGGCTATGGCTACACCTTC
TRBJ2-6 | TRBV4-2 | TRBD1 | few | CASSLDRVTSGANVLTF | TGTGCCAGCAGCCTTGACAGGGTAACTTCTGGGGCCAACGTCCTGACTTTC
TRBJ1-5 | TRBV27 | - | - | CASSLSPGEIGRNQPQHF | TGTGCCAGCAGTTTATCGCCCGGGGAAATTGGTAGGAATCAGCCCCAGCATTTT
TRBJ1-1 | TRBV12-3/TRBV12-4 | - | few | CASSLNAGANTEAFF | TGTGCCAGCAGTTTAAACGCAGGCGCTAACACTGAAGCTTTCTTT
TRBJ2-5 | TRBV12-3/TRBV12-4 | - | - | CASSPWPGRETQYF | TGTGCCAGCAGTCCTTGGCCAGGACGGGAGACCCAGTACTTC
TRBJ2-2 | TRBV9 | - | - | CASSVRGRGHTGELFF | TGTGCCAGCAGCGTCCGGGGGCGGGGGCACACCGGGGAGCTGTTTTTT
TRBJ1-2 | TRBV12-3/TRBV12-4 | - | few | CASQENYGYTF | TGTGCCAGCCAGGAGAACTATGGCTACACCTTC
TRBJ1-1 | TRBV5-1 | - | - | CASSLQEGRLATEAFF | TGCGCCAGCAGCTTGCAGGAGGGGCGGCTCGCCACTGAAGCTTTCTTT
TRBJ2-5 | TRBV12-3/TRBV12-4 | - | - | CASSFHARVGRETQYF | TGTGCCAGCAGTTTTCATGCCAGGGTGGGGCGAGAGACCCAGTACTTC
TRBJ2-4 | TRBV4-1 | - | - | CASSHHGEFPKNIQYF | TGCGCCAGCAGCCATCACGGGGAGTTTCCCAAAAACATTCAGTACTTC
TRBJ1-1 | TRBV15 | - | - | CATSSDLEAFF | TGTGCCACCAGCTCGGACCTTGAAGCTTTCTTT
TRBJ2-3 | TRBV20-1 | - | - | CSAAFTGTTDTQYF | TGCAGTGCAGCCTTCACAGGGACCACAGATACGCAGTATTTT